This is a list of T cell receptor beta chains from one sample in a study of cytomegalovirus exposure and HLA in healthy donors. Measured with immunoSEQ multiplex PCR; TCRdb has only the in-frame clones, and not every one. The sample records approximately 120,000 clones, roughly three quarters being singletons. The specimen was PBMCs. The receptor source for this set is a woman aged 45 to 65 in good health and CMV-seropositive. CDR3s include the opening cysteine and the closing phenylalanine or tryptophan. A D gene is named only where the DNA matches it firmly. Clone sizes are given selectively: once, few, many, or a class where the clone is expanded.

>-|TRBJ1-6|TRBV4-3|-
CASSPSGQLSNSPLHF
TGCGCCAGCAGCCCCTCGGGACAATTAAGTAATTCACCCCTCCACTTT
>TRBD1|TRBJ2-2|TRBV5-4|few
CASSTRDRRNTGELFF
TGTGCCAGCAGCACCCGGGACAGGAGGAACACCGGGGAGCTGTTTTTT
>TRBD2|TRBJ2-3|TRBV27|once
CASSLNGRTSTDTQYF
TGTGCCAGCAGTTTGAACGGGAGGACTAGCACAGATACGCAGTATTTT
>-|TRBJ1-2|TRBV18|-
CASSPNKGEYRGYTF
TGTGCCAGCTCACCGAATAAGGGGGAGTATCGTGGCTACACCTTC
>TRBD2|TRBJ2-1|TRBV2|-
CASSAPGLGGRNEQFF
TGTGCCAGCAGTGCCCCGGGATTGGGGGGGAGGAATGAGCAGTTCTTC
>TRBD2|TRBJ2-5|TRBV2|-
CASSEPLAGAGETQYF
TGTGCCAGCAGTGAACCCCTAGCGGGAGCAGGGGAGACCCAGTACTTC
>-|TRBJ2-5|TRBV2|-
CASSETRVVETQYF
TGTGCCAGCAGTGAAACCAGGGTAGTAGAGACCCAGTACTTC
>-|TRBJ2-2|TRBV6-5|-
CASTSPLPTGELFF
TGTGCCAGCACCTCCCCCCTTCCTACCGGGGAGCTGTTTTTT
>-|TRBJ2-7|TRBV6-1|-
CASSATRSEQYF
TGTGCCAGCAGTGCTACTAGGAGCGAGCAGTACTTC
>TRBD1|TRBJ1-1|TRBV18|-
CASSPRTGDTEAFF
TGTGCCAGCTCACCGAGGACAGGGGACACTGAAGCTTTCTTT
>TRBD1|TRBJ2-7|TRBV6-1|-
CASSERQGAYEQYF
TGTGCCAGCAGTGAAAGGCAGGGGGCTTACGAGCAGTACTTC
>-|TRBJ2-7|TRBV6-1|-
CASSVRIVTGPGTYEQYF
TGTGCCAGCAGTGTAAGAATAGTGACCGGTCCAGGGACCTACGAGCAGTACTTC
>TRBD2|TRBJ2-3|TRBV4-2|-
CASRLAGGKSTDTQYF
TGTGCCAGCAGACTAGCGGGAGGGAAGAGCACAGATACGCAGTATTTT
>TRBD1|TRBJ1-2|TRBV6-6|once
CASASRDRANGYTF
TGTGCCAGCGCGAGCCGGGACAGAGCTAACGGCTACACCTTC
>TRBD1|TRBJ1-5|TRBV7-9|-
CSSSQSRDRVGYQPQHF
TGTTCCAGCAGCCAGTCCCGGGACAGGGTCGGGTATCAGCCCCAGCATTTT
>TRBD1|TRBJ1-2|TRBV27|-
CASSFSSDRGANYGYTF
TGTGCCAGCAGTTTCTCCTCGGACAGGGGAGCTAACTATGGCTACACCTTC
>-|TRBJ1-2|TRBV19|-
CASSPGGHGYTF
TGTGCCAGCTCCCCCGGGGGACATGGCTACACCTTC
>-|TRBJ1-4|TRBV10-3|-
CAISEDRNEKLFF
TGTGCCATCAGTGAAGACAGAAATGAAAAACTGTTTTTT
>TRBD2|TRBJ2-7|TRBV5-4|-
CASSSAGGTYEQYF
TGTGCCAGCAGTTCAGCGGGAGGAACCTACGAGCAGTACTTC
>TRBD1|TRBJ2-5|TRBV15|few
CATSRKDRGEETQYF
TGTGCCACCAGCAGGAAGGACAGGGGGGAGGAGACCCAGTACTTC
>-|TRBJ2-3|TRBV18|-
CASSPGSSTDTQYF
TGTGCCAGCTCACCCGGGAGTAGCACAGATACGCAGTATTTT
>-|TRBJ2-3|TRBV7-2|once
CASRPSQTRLTDTQYF
TGTGCCAGCAGGCCGTCCCAAACACGACTCACAGATACGCAGTATTTT
>-|TRBJ2-5|TRBV7-8|-
CASSPRGTGYETQYF
TGTGCCAGCAGCCCCAGAGGAACAGGTTACGAGACCCAGTACTTC
>TRBD1|TRBJ1-1|TRBV19|-
CASSQRGLDTEAFF
TGTGCCAGTAGTCAGAGGGGGCTAGACACTGAAGCTTTCTTT
>TRBD1|TRBJ2-2|TRBV6-5|-
CASTRGDRGTGELFF
TGTGCCAGCACCCGTGGGGACAGGGGCACCGGGGAGCTGTTTTTT
>TRBD2|TRBJ2-5|TRBV4-1|-
CASSQGGREGRETQYF
TGCGCCAGCAGCCAAGGGGGCAGGGAGGGGAGGGAGACCCAGTACTTC
>TRBD1|TRBJ2-3|TRBV27|-
CASSFITGATDTQYF
TGTGCCAGCAGTTTTATCACAGGGGCCACAGATACGCAGTATTTT
>-|TRBJ2-5|TRBV7-2|-
CASSSDRGYQETQYF
TGTGCCAGCAGCTCAGACCGGGGGTACCAAGAGACCCAGTACTTC
>TRBD1|TRBJ1-1|TRBV7-2|-
CASSAQQGARDTEAFF
TGTGCCAGCAGCGCCCAACAGGGGGCGCGTGACACTGAAGCTTTCTTT
>-|TRBJ2-2|TRBV7-2|-
CASSSYGASGELFF
TGTGCCAGCAGCTCCTATGGGGCTAGCGGGGAGCTGTTTTTT
>TRBD2|TRBJ2-1|TRBV5-4|-
CASSSRLAGGYNEQFF
TGTGCCAGCAGCTCCCGACTAGCGGGGGGGTACAATGAGCAGTTCTTC
>-|TRBJ2-2|TRBV19|once
CASSIPRGIANTGELFF
TGTGCCAGTAGTATCCCCAGGGGTATCGCGAACACCGGGGAGCTGTTTTTT
>-|TRBJ2-6|TRBV2|few
CASSIRTSGANVLTF
TGTGCCAGCAGTATCCGGACAAGTGGGGCCAACGTCCTGACTTTC